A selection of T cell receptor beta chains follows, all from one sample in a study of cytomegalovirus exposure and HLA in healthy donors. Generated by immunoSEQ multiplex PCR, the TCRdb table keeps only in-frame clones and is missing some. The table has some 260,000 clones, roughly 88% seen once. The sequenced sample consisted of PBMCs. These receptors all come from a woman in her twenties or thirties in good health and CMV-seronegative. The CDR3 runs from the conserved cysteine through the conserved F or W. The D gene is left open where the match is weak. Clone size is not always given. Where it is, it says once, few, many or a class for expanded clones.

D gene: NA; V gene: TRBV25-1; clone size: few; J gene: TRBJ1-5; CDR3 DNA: TGTGCCAGCAGTCCGGCCACCACTCAGCCCCAGCATTTT; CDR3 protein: CASSPATTQPQHF
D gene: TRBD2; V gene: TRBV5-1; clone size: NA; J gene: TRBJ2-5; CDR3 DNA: TGCGCCAGCAGCTTGGCCACTAGCGGGAGTGTCCAAGAGACCCAGTACTTC; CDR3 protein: CASSLATSGSVQETQYF
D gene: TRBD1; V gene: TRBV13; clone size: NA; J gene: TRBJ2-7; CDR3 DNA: TGTGCCAGCAGCCCGGACAGGGGGCAACACGAGCAGTACTTC; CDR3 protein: CASSPDRGQHEQYF
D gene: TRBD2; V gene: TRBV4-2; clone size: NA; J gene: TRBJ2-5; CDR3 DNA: TGTGCCAGCAGCCAAGATAAGACTAGCGGGAGGCGATACTTCCAAGAGACCCAGTACTTC; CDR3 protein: CASSQDKTSGRRYFQETQYF
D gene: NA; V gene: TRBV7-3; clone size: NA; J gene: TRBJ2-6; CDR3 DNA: TGTGCCAGCAGCCAACGGACAGTCCTCTCTGGGGCCAACGTCCTGACTTTC; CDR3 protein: CASSQRTVLSGANVLTF
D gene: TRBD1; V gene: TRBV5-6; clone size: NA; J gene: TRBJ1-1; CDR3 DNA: TGTGCCAGCGAAACTCGAGGGGGCCGACTGAACACTGAAGCTTTCTTT; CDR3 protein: CASETRGGRLNTEAFF
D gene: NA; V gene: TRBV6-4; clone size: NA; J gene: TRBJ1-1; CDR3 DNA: TGTGCCAGCAGTGATACCGGGGGTAGCACTGAAGCTTTCTTT; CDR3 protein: CASSDTGGSTEAFF
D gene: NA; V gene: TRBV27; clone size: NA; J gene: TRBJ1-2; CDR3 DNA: TGTGCCAGCAGTTTATCCTGGACAGATCCCTATGGCTACACCTTC; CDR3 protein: CASSLSWTDPYGYTF
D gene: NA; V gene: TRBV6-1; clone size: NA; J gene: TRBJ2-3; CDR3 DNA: TGTGCCAGCAGTGAAGTGGGGACAGATACGCAGTATTTT; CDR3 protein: CASSEVGTDTQYF
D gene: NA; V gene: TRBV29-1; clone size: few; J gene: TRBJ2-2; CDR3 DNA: TGCAGCGTGGTGACGGGTACGATCGGGGAGCTGTTTTTT; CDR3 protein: CSVVTGTIGELFF
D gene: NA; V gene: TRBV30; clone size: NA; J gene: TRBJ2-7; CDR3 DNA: TGTGCCTGGTCTTCGGAAGCAATAAGCTCCTACGAGCAGTACTTC; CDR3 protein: CAWSSEAISSYEQYF
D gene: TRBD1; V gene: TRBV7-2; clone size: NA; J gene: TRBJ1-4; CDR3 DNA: TGTGCCAGCAGCCCCACATCGGGACAGGGGCGTGGGGAAAAACTGTTTTTT; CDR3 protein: CASSPTSGQGRGEKLFF
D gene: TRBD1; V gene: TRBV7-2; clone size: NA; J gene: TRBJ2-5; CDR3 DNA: TGTGCCAGCAGCCAGGCCCCCAGGGGGCGGGAGACCCAGTACTTC; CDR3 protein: CASSQAPRGRETQYF
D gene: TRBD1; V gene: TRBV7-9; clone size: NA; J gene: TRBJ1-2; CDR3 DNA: TGTGCCAGCAGCTCTACCGGGACAGATACTAATTATGGCTACACCTTC; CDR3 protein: CASSSTGTDTNYGYTF
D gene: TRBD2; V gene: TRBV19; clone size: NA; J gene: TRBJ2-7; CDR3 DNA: TGTGCCAGTAGTCCCGGCGTATGGACTAGCGAGAATTGGGAGCAGTACTTC; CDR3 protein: CASSPGVWTSENWEQYF
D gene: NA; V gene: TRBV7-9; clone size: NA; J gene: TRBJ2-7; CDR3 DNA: TGTGCCAGCAGCCGAAATATAAATAGCGGCAACCAAGGCGAGCAGTACTTC; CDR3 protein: CASSRNINSGNQGEQYF
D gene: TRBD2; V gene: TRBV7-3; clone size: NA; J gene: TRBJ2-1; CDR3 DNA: TGTGCCAGCAGCTTATCGGGTGGACTAGCGGGAGACGAGCAGTTCTTC; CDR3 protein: CASSLSGGLAGDEQFF
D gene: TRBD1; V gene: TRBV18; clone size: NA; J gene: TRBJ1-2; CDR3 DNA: TGTGCCAGCTCACCGACAGGGGATGGCTACACCTTC; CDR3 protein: CASSPTGDGYTF
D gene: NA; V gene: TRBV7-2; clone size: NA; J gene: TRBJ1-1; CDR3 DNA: TGTGCCAGCAGCCCCATTTCCAGCACGAACACTGAAGCTTTCTTT; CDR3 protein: CASSPISSTNTEAFF
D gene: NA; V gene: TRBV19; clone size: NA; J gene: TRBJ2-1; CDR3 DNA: TGTGCCAGTAGTAGAAGGACTACCTACAATGAGCAGTTCTTC; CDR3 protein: CASSRRTTYNEQFF
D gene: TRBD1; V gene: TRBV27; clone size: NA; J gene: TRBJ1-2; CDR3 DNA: TGTGCCAGCAGTCTGACAGGGGGCTATGGCTACACCTTC; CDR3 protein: CASSLTGGYGYTF
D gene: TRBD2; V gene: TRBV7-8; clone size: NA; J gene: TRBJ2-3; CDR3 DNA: TGTGCCAGCGGCGGGAGGTTCACAGATACGCAGTATTTT; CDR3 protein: CASGGRFTDTQYF
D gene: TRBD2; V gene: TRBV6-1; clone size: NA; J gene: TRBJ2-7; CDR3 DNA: TGTGCCAGCAGTTCACGCCTAGCGGGATCCTACGAGCAGTACTTC; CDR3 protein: CASSSRLAGSYEQYF
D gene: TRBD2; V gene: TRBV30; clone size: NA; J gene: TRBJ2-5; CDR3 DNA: TGTGCCTGGAGTACCATAGCGGGAGGGCCCCGGGAGACCCAGTACTTC; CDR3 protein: CAWSTIAGGPRETQYF